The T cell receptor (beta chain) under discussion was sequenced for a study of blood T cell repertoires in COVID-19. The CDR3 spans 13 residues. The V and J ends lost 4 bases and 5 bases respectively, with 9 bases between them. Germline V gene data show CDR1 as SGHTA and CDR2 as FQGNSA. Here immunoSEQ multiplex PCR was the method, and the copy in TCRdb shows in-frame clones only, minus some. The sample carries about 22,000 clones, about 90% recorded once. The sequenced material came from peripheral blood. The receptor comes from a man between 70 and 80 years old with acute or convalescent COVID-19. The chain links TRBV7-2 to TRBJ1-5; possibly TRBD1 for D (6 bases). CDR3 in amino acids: CASSWDTYQPQHF. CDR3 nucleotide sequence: TGTGCCAGCAGCTGGGACACTTATCAGCCCCAGCATTTT.